This TCR beta chain was recovered during a study of PD-1 blockade in classical Hodgkin lymphoma (dated by TCRdb to about 2020). In the study overall: Nivolumab dosing was 3 mg/kg intravenously every 2 weeks, continuing until either disease progression or unacceptable toxicity. To define a peripheral blood immune signature of response to PD-1 blockade in classical Hodgkin lymphoma, the study combined TCR beta sequencing with CyTOF. Beyond this particular receptor, the publication reports: Trial patients with a complete response had baseline diversity similar to that of newly diagnosed patients, while partial responders and progressors had significantly lower diversity. Diversity was lower in patients who began nivolumab less than 1 year after ASCT, so these patients were left out of later analyses to avoid confounding by immune reconstitution. A significant rise by C4D1 was seen in CD4+ but not CD8+ TCR diversity (p=0.0027 vs p=0.16), with the rise being most apparent in complete responders (p=0.02). Baseline TCR diversity was reported to be lower in newly diagnosed patients than in healthy donors, and even lower in relapsed/refractory patients. The study covered only a single clinical trial cohort, and the causes of the repertoire differences, possibly disease activity or prior therapy, were still not defined.

Explained via the paper, the time point label denotes: cycle 4 day 1 (C4D1), after more than five weeks of nivolumab. Every trial patient had relapsed following autologous stem cell transplantation, and prior brentuximab vedotin exposure was what differed among cohorts A, B and C. The trial cohort was composed of about 58 patients with relapsed/refractory classical Hodgkin lymphoma, for whom complete response, partial response or progressive disease was recorded as best overall response. Trial patients were treated with single-agent nivolumab in the multi-cohort phase II CheckMate 205 trial. An independent review committee assessed best overall response by applying the 2007 International Working Group response criteria. PBMCs from the trial were collected at three points: immediately before nivolumab initiation (C1D1), and during therapy at cycle 2 day 1 and cycle 4 day 1. Peripheral blood was collected in 8 mL Vacutainer Cell Preparation Tubes, from which PBMCs were isolated by centrifugation and then cryopreserved.

CDR3 length: 19 amino acids, cysteine to phenylalanine. Of all the DNA, just the CDR3 is kept, 57 bases in frame from base 1. The germline V gene (reference sequence) supplies CDR1 PRHDT and CDR2 FYEKMQ. V is shortened by 5 bases, J by 0 bases, and the region joining them spans 26 bases. Genomic DNA was isolated using the Qiagen DNeasy kit from unsorted PBMCs as well as from negatively selected CD4+ and CD8+ fractions. TCR beta CDR3 regions were amplified by immunoSEQ multiplex PCR using primers annealing to V and J segments. A synthetic immune receptor repertoire was used to minimize amplification bias, and remaining bias was computationally removed after sequencing. Under the source paper's analysis protocol: Repertoire diversity was quantified as the Shannon entropy index using custom Python scripts. Unsorted, CD4+ and CD8+ repertoires were analyzed separately, except for combined analyses in which CD4+ and CD8+ sequences were merged in silico. A clone counted as expanded when the clone's frequency after treatment rose at least 2-fold relative to C1D1, and clones undetected at baseline were given a pseudocount of 0.5. Singleton clones were defined as clones with 0 or 1 copy at C1D1, and non-singleton clones were defined as clones with 2 or more copies. By matching protein sequences in sorted samples from the same patient, clones expanded in unsorted samples were annotated as CD4+, CD8+ or unknown. Wilcoxon tests on paired samples were used to test changes in diversity from C1D1 to C4D1. TCRdb limited this immuneACCESS table to in-frame rearrangements with V and J called. A share of clones is missing; checked studies link under half to unresolved V genes, and the rest is unexplained. The V and J calls and clone size are taken from that table; D and trimming were inferred from the DNA. Within this sample are about 94,000 clones, with 90% to 95% of them counted one time only. Jointly, the top ten make up roughly 2% of the sample.

A word on this clone: The specificity of this receptor is unknown. No qualities accompany the bases; no much larger clone lies one base away.

The rearrangement joined TRBV13 to TRBJ2-7; the D gene is perhaps TRBD1 or TRBD2, as each covers 5 bases. The sample consisted of peripheral blood mononuclear cells (PBMCs), taken before the fourth cycle of nivolumab. The TCR comes from a human donor with classical Hodgkin lymphoma. This receptor carries the CDR3 CASSPTSGTPRPHSYEQYF. The nucleotide sequence is given as TGTGCCAGCAGCCCGACGTCCGGGACCCCGAGACCCCACTCCTACGAGCAGTACTTC. Joined to the reference TRBV13 and TRBJ2-7 proteins, this CDR3 gives the full variable domain: AAGVIQSPRHLIKEKRETATLKCYPIPRHDTVYWYQQGPGQDPQFLISFYEKMQSDKGSIPDRFSAQQFSDYHSELNMSSLELGDSALYFCASSPTSGTPRPHSYEQYFGPGTRLTVT.